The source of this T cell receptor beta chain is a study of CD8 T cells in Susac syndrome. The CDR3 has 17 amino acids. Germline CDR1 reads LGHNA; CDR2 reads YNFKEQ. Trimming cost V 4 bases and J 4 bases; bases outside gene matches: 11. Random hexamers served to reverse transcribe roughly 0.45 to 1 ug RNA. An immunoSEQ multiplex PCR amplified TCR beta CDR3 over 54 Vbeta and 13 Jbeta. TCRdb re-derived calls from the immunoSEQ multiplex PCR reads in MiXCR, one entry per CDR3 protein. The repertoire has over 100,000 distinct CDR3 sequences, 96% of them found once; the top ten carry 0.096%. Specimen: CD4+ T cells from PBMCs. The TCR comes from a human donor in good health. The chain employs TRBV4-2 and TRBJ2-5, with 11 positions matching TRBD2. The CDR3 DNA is TGTGCCAGCAGCCCCGGGACTAGCGGACCCTGGGCAGAGACCCAGTACTTC. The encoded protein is CASSPGTSGPWAETQYF.